These T cell receptor beta chains were read from a single sample in a study of cytomegalovirus exposure and HLA in healthy donors. This table comes from immunoSEQ multiplex PCR, and its TCRdb copy is limited to in-frame clones, with some not included. The sample gives over 110,000 clones, around 78% of which show up once; 2.4% is in the top ten. Specimen: PBMCs. These receptors were taken from a woman aged 18-29 years in good health and CMV-seropositive. Both conserved end residues are trimmed from each CDR3. Fields, in order: V gene, CDR3 protein.

>TRBV5-4
ASRPQGGLGEQY
>TRBV5-4
ASSSSSLRLSNYGYT
>TRBV5-5
ASSRVWGGTEAF
>TRBV7-2
ASSRYGPDTYEQY
>TRBV30
AWSVQTGTEAF
>TRBV6-1
ASSEASPSPLH
>TRBV5-1
ASSLVGTGKETQY
>TRBV2
ASSVPGQGAGDYGYT
>TRBV10-3
AIGMDTNQPQH
>TRBV6-5
ASSYRVGTPNTEAF
>TRBV5-8
ASSLWQVTGKNQPQH
>TRBV6-5
ASSYSSGGGYEQF
>TRBV5-1
ASSVTSGGAWDEQF
>TRBV7-8
ASSPKGRDTGELF
>TRBV13
ASSLRGGRITEAF
>TRBV6-1
ASSEALAGDSGNTIY
>TRBV30
AWLRRGAGTEAF
>TRBV29-1
SVAGQGYEQY
>TRBV5-1
ASSQGLGKTYNEQF
>TRBV19
ASSIFAGDYNEQF
>TRBV6-4
ASSDGTGEGYGYT
>TRBV11-2
ASSHSNTEAF
>TRBV6-5
ASSSVQGGFGYGYT
>TRBV19
ASSRQGADNQPQH
>TRBV18
ASTEAGIQETQY
>TRBV6-6
ASSYSPDRTLEKLF
>TRBV28
ASSLIGREAEAF
>TRBV9
ATSLGTTSGNTIY
>TRBV29-1
SVENPTGLGTEAF
>TRBV4-1
ASSQVAVASSYEQY
>TRBV10-1
ASSESEVANSYEQY
>TRBV7-2
ASSLEAGPDYGYT
>TRBV5-1
ASSLGGQGTGNTIY
>TRBV28
ASSSGTVYNQPQH
>TRBV15
ATSRDPSGAGELF
>TRBV29-1
SVIRTGGGEQY
>TRBV5-4
ASSLRDRNTGELF
>TRBV7-2
ASSSHSGNTIY
>TRBV2
ASSEARTGTGEGSNQPQH
>TRBV19
ASSMDRVSTGELF
>TRBV5-4
ASRPDSTSYEQY
>TRBV6-4
ASSDSFRLSTGELF
>TRBV7-6
ASSLVRSGGANTGELF
>TRBV7-2
ASSLAGGGLLGYT
>TRBV7-9
ASTKQGSVGELF
>TRBV5-1
ASSLGQSGGETQY
>TRBV19
ASSIQGEAF
>TRBV19
ASSTQAPSTFSNQPQH
>TRBV2
ASGDRNQPQH
>TRBV5-4
ASSPPGLSNTEAF
>TRBV15
ATSRDQDSPTGELF
>TRBV6-1
ASSGPAGRYNEQF
>TRBV7-2
ASSLLNEQF
>TRBV18
ASSRQDYEKLF
>TRBV5-1
ASSLGGLARGDEQF
>TRBV20-1
SGRVYNEQF
>TRBV19
ASRSGRNTEAF
>TRBV10-1
ASSDNAGTGVEQF
>TRBV19
ASSSGQGVNEQF